The 19 T cell receptor beta chains presented below share a single source sample, sequenced in a study of blood T cell repertoires in COVID-19. The table came from immunoSEQ multiplex PCR; TCRdb's copy has only in-frame clones and leaves some out. The sample carries 150,000 or so clones, more than 85% recorded once. The sample taken for sequencing was peripheral blood. These receptors were collected from a man in his 60s with COVID-19, enrolled during active disease.

The table lists this clone with a count of one. The chain recombines TRBV6-5 with TRBJ1-2; TRBD1 might be the D (5 bases). The CDR3 is 14 residues long. Germline V gene sequence: CDR1 MNHEY, CDR2 SVGAGI. V was clipped by 9 bases and J by 1 base, with 15 bases between them. Here the CDR3 reads CASHPGGGNYGYTF. The CDR3 DNA follows: TGTGCCAGTCACCCCGGGGGGGGTAACTATGGCTACACCTTC.

J is TRBJ1-1 and V is TRBV27; 8 bases match TRBD1. After removal of 6 bases from V and 1 base from J, the junction contained 4 bases not matched to a gene. Germline CDR1 and CDR2: MNHEY and SMNVEV (reference sequence). The length of the CDR3 is 14 residues. The CDR3 DNA follows: TGTGCCAGCAGGCCAGGGGGCGCGAACACTGAAGCTTTCTTT. Translation gives CASRPGGANTEAFF.

This clone was seen a few times. The rearrangement uses TRBV6-1 and TRBJ2-7; D not certain. The ends were cut back, 0 bases at V and 3 bases at J, with 3 bases in the middle. Germline CDR1 and CDR2: MNHNS and SASEGT. CDR3 length equals 12 residues. The chain's CDR3 is CASSEARYEQYF. The CDR3 DNA sequence: TGTGCCAGCAGTGAAGCCCGCTACGAGCAGTACTTC.

The rearrangement joins TRBV10-3 to TRBJ1-1; weak D call: TRBD1 (6 bases). V was shortened by 3 bases and J by 2 bases, with 13 bases between the two germline ends. This CDR3 region has 15 residues. Germline lookup yields CDR1 ENHRY and CDR2 SYGVKD. CDR3: CAISETNRVNTEAFF. DNA for the CDR3: TGTGCCATCAGTGAAACTAACAGGGTTAACACTGAAGCTTTCTTT.

V is TRBV27 and J is TRBJ2-1; 10 nucleotides align to TRBD2. The junction had 13 bases not matched to a gene; V was cut back by 7 bases and J by 4 bases. This CDR3 is built from 17 residues. Germline values: CDR1 MNHEY, CDR2 SMNVEV (reference sequence). The CDR3 region has the DNA TGTGCCAGCAACACGATGGAACCGGGACTAGCGTACAATGAGCAGTTCTTC. Amino acids: CASNTMEPGLAYNEQFF.

This clone was picked up one time. The chain joins TRBV9 to TRBJ1-1; maybe TRBD1 (6 bases). With 2 bases removed from V and 3 bases from J, the gap between germline ends came to 11 bases. The CDR3 extends over 14 amino acids. Germline V lookup: CDR1 SGDLS, CDR2 YYNGEE. The DNA of the CDR3 is TGTGCCAGCAGCGTTGGGGGCTACGACACTGAAGCTTTCTTT. It encodes CASSVGGYDTEAFF.

This chain connects TRBV19 to TRBJ2-7, with D possibly TRBD2 on 5 matching bases. There are 16 residues in the CDR3. Per germline, CDR1 LNHDA and CDR2 SQIVND (reference sequence). V lost 2 bases to trimming and J lost 2 bases, with 16 bases between them. The CDR3 here is CASSITPHGGPYEQYF. The DNA of the CDR3 is TGTGCCAGTAGTATAACCCCCCATGGAGGCCCCTACGAGCAGTACTTC. Combining the CDR3 with reference TRBV19 and TRBJ2-7 gives the whole variable domain DGGITQSPKYLFRKEGQNVTLSCEQNLNHDAMYWYRQDPGQGLRLIYYSQIVNDFQKGDIAEGYSVSREKKESFPLTVTSAQKNPTAFYLCASSITPHGGPYEQYFGPGTRLTVT.

This chain uses TRBV5-4 with TRBJ1-2; 9 bases match TRBD1. Germline V gene lookup returns CDR1 SGHNT and CDR2 YYREEE (reference sequence). This CDR3 region has 15 residues. The junction had 6 bases not matched to a gene; V was cut back by 4 bases and J by 2 bases. The CDR3 spells CASSGSGTGNYGYTF. The CDR3 DNA follows: TGTGCCAGCAGCGGCTCCGGGACAGGGAACTATGGCTACACCTTC.

This clone was seen only once. The chain recombines TRBV30 with TRBJ1-6, with 8 positions matching TRBD1. The V gene's germline CDR1 is GTSNPN and CDR2 SVGIG (reference sequence). Unmatched junction bases numbered 11, after V lost 4 bases and J lost 6 bases. CDR3 size: 16 residues. CDR3 nucleotide sequence: TGTGCCTGGACCCCGGGGACAGGATGGAGTAATTCACCCCTCCACTTT. It is translated as CAWTPGTGWSNSPLHF.

The rearrangement uses TRBV6-1 and TRBJ1-1; TRBD1 is a possible D gene (6 bases). CDR1 is MNHNS, CDR2 SASEGT, per germline. The CDR3 spans 17 residues. The germline V and J ends were trimmed by 4 bases and 3 bases, with 21 bases remaining between them. The CDR3 spells CASSAGGRGMKYTEAFF. The CDR3 DNA is TGTGCCAGCAGTGCGGGGGGCAGGGGAATGAAATACACTGAAGCTTTCTTT.

As concerns this clone: The same CDR3 arises from other DNA sequences in this sample as well. V gene TRBV5-4 combines with J gene TRBJ2-2, with a weak D call TRBD1 (6 bases). Trimming removed 0 bases from V and 5 bases from J, with 11 bases in between. The V gene's germline CDR1 is SGHNT and CDR2 YYREEE (reference sequence). The CDR3 is 15 residues long. This CDR3 reads CASSLEQGGTGELFF. The CDR3, as DNA: TGTGCCAGCAGCTTGGAACAGGGTGGGACCGGGGAGCTGTTTTTT.

V and J are TRBV7-6 and TRBJ1-6; 10 bases map to TRBD1. J gave up 0 bases and V 3 bases, and 5 bases lay outside the gene matches. CDR1 is SGHVS and CDR2 is FNYEAQ in the germline V gene. This CDR3 has 18 residues. The CDR3 region is CASSFGGQGSSYNSPLHF. In DNA form, the CDR3 reads TGTGCCAGCAGCTTCGGGGGACAGGGGAGCTCCTATAATTCACCCCTCCACTTT. Based on the CDR3 plus reference TRBV7-6 and TRBJ1-6, the full variable domain is GAGVSQSPRYKVTKRGQDVALRCDPISGHVSLYWYRQALGQGPEFLTYFNYEAQQDKSGLPNDRFSAERPEGSISTLTIQRTEQRDSAMYRCASSFGGQGSSYNSPLHFGNGTRLTVT.

The V and J genes are TRBV5-1 and TRBJ1-1; D is unclear. V lost 2 bases and J lost 5, with 4 bases in between. Germline V gives CDR1 SGHRS, CDR2 YFSETQ. This CDR3 comprises 11 residues. As DNA, the CDR3 is TGCGCCAGCAGCTTAGAGACTGAAGCTTTCTTT. It specifies CASSLETEAFF.

The count of this clone is one. The chain uses TRBV19 and TRBJ1-5, with D hard to call. V was cut by 1 base and J by 1 base, with 11 bases left in between. In germline, CDR1 is LNHDA, CDR2 SQIVND (reference sequence). The CDR3 has 16 amino acids. CDR3 loop: CASSIVGQISNQPQHF. The CDR3 nucleotides are TGTGCCAGTAGTATAGTTGGGCAGATAAGCAATCAGCCCCAGCATTTT. Full variable domain (rest looked up from reference TRBV19 and TRBJ1-5): DGGITQSPKYLFRKEGQNVTLSCEQNLNHDAMYWYRQDPGQGLRLIYYSQIVNDFQKGDIAEGYSVSREKKESFPLTVTSAQKNPTAFYLCASSIVGQISNQPQHFGDGTRLSIL.

The V call is TRBV5-1, the J call TRBJ2-3; D gene uncertain. The germline V gene has CDR1 SGHRS and CDR2 YFSETQ. The V and J ends lost 1 base and 1 base respectively, with 7 bases between them. The CDR3 loop spans 14 amino acids. The CDR3 here is CASSLSVGTDTQYF. DNA of the CDR3: TGCGCCAGCAGCTTGAGCGTAGGCACAGATACGCAGTATTTT.

This chain joins TRBV28 and TRBJ1-1; D is undetermined. This CDR3 is built from 11 residues. V lost 8 bases, J lost 0 bases, and 4 bases lay in between. Germline loops: CDR1 MDHEN, CDR2 SYDVKM. The DNA of the CDR3 is TGTGCCAGCGAGATGAACACTGAAGCTTTCTTT. Amino acid sequence: CASEMNTEAFF.

The J gene is TRBJ2-5, the V gene TRBV7-9; 7 bases line up with TRBD1. There are 14 residues in the CDR3. V shed 1 base and J 5 bases; nucleotides not matched to a gene: 4. Germline V CDR1 and CDR2: SEHNR, FQNEAQ (reference sequence). The CDR3 nucleotides are TGTGCCAGCAGCTTAGTAGGGGGCAAGGAGACCCAGTACTTC. It specifies CASSLVGGKETQYF.

The chain couples TRBV6-5 to TRBJ2-7; TRBD1 agrees at 7 bases. V was clipped by 4 bases and J by 8 bases; unmatched bases: 8. Germline CDR1 and CDR2: MNHEY and SVGAGI. The CDR3 spans 13 residues. DNA for the CDR3: TGTGCCAGCAGTTTCCGGGACAGATCCAAGCAGTACTTC. Translation gives CASSFRDRSKQYF.

The rearrangement joins TRBV14 to TRBJ1-1, with D unclear. The CDR3 extends over 14 amino acids. V was trimmed by 2 bases and J by 13 bases, leaving 20 bases between them. CDR1 is SGHDN and CDR2 is FVKESK in the germline V gene. This CDR3 reads CASSQLQNSGLFFF. As DNA, the CDR3 is TGTGCCAGCAGCCAATTACAAAACAGCGGCTTATTTTTCTTT. Combining the CDR3 with reference TRBV14 and TRBJ1-1 gives the whole variable domain EAGVTQFPSHSVIEKGQTVTLRCDPISGHDNLYWYRRVMGKEIKFLLHFVKESKQDESGMPNNRFLAERTGGTYSTLKVQPAELEDSGVYFCASSQLQNSGLFFFGQGTRLTVV.